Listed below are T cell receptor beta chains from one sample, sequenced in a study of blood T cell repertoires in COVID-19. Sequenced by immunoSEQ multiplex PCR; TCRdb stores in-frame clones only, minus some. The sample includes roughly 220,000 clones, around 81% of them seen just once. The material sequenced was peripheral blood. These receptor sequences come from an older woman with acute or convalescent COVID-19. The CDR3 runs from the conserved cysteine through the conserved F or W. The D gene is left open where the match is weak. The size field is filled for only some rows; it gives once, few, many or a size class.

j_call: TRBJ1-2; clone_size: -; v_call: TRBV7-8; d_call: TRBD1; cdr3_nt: TGTGCCAGCAGCTTAGGTGACAGGGGAGAAAACTATGGCTACACCTTC; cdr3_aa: CASSLGDRGENYGYTF
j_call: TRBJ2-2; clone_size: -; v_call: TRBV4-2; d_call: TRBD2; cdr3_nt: TGTGCCAGCAGTCTATACGGGACTAACCAAATAGGGGAGCTGTTTTTT; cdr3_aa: CASSLYGTNQIGELFF
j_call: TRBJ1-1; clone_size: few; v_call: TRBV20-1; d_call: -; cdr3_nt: TGCAGTGTCAGGTGGAACACTGAAGCTTTCTTT; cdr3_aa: CSVRWNTEAFF
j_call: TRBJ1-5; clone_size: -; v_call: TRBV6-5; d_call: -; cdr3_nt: TGTGCCAGCACCCGACAGGAGATGGAACAGCCCCAGCATTTT; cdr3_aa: CASTRQEMEQPQHF
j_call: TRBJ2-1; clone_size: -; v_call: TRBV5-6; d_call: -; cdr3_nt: TGTGCCAGCAGCTTGGATACTACCTACAATGAGCAGTTCTTC; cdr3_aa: CASSLDTTYNEQFF
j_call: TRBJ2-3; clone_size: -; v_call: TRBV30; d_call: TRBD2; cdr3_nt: TGTGCCTGGAGAACTAGCGGGGGGCAGTATTTT; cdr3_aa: CAWRTSGGQYF
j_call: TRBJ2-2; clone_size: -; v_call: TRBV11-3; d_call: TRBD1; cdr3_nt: TGTGCCAGCAGCTTCCGGACAGGCTCCGGGTTGCTGTTTTTT; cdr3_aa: CASSFRTGSGLLFF
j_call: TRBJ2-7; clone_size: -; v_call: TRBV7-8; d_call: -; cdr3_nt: TGTGCCAGCAGCTTGAGGGTTCGCGGAGGGCAGTACTTC; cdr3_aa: CASSLRVRGGQYF
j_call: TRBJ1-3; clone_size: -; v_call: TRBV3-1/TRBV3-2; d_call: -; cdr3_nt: TGTGCCAGCACCTCAAAGCCGAATACAGGCTCTGGAAACACCATATATTTT; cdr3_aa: CASTSKPNTGSGNTIYF
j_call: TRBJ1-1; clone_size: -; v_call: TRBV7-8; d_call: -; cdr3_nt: TGTGCCAGCAGCTCGCTGACAGTGAACACTGAAGCTTTCTTT; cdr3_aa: CASSSLTVNTEAFF
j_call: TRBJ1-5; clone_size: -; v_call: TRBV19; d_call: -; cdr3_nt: TGTGCCAGTAGTATAAGTATACAGGGTGGTCAGCCCCAGCATTTT; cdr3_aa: CASSISIQGGQPQHF
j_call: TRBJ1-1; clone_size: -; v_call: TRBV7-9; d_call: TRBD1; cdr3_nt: TGTGCCAGCAGCCGCCCCCCAAGGACAGGGAGTTCCTCCTACACTGAAGCTTTCTTT; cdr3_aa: CASSRPPRTGSSSYTEAFF
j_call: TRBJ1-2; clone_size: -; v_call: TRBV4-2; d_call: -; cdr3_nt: TGTGCCAGCAGCCCATCAGCCGGACAAAACTATGGCTACACCTTC; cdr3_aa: CASSPSAGQNYGYTF
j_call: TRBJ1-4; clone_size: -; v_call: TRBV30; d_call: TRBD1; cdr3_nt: TGTGCCTGGCTAGCCGGCGGGACAGGGGTGAGAGAAAAACTGTTTTTT; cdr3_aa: CAWLAGGTGVREKLFF
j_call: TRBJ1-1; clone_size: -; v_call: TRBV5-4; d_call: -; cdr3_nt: TGTGCCAGCAGCTTGCCCCGGAGAGATGAAGCTTTCTTT; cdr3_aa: CASSLPRRDEAFF
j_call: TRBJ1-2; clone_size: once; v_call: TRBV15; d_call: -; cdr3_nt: TGTGCCACCAGCAGAGATCTCCTCTATGGCTACACCTTC; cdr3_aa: CATSRDLLYGYTF
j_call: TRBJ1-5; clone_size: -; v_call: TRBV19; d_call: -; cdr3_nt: TGTGCCAGTAGTATAGACCGAGTACAGCCCCAGCATTTT; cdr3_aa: CASSIDRVQPQHF
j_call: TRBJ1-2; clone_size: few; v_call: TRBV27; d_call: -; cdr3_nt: TGTGCCAGCAGCCCTCTCCCCGCAGGGTCCTATGGCTACACCTTC; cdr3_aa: CASSPLPAGSYGYTF
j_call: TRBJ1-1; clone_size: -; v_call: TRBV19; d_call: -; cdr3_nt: TGTGCCAGTAGTGCCGGACGGACAAACATTCTGAACACTGAAGCTTTCTTT; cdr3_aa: CASSAGRTNILNTEAFF
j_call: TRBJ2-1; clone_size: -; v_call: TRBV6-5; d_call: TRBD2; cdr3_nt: TGTGCCAGCAGTTTTAGCGGGGAGGAGCAGTTCTTC; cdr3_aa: CASSFSGEEQFF
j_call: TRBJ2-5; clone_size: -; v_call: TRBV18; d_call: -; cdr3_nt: TGTGCCAGCTCACCAAGTCAGGGGCAGGGAAAGACCCAGTACTTC; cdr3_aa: CASSPSQGQGKTQYF
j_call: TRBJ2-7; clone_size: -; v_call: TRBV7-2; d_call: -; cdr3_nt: TGTGCCAGCAGCTTTCCCGGGACTTTCTACGAGCAGTACTTC; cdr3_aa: CASSFPGTFYEQYF
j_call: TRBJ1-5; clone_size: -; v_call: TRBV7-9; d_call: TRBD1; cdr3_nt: TGTGCCGTTGGGGGACAGACACTTCAGCCCCAGCATTTT; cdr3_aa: CAVGGQTLQPQHF
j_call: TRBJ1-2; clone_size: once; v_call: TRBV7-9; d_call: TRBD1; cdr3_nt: TGTGCCAGCGGGTCCGGGACAGGGCTTTCGGATGGCTACACCTTC; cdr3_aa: CASGSGTGLSDGYTF
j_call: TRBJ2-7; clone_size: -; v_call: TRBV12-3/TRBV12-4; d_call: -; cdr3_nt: TGTGCCAGCAGTTTCAGGGGAGGGGACGAGCAGTACTTC; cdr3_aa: CASSFRGGDEQYF
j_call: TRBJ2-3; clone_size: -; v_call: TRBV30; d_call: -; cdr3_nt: TGTGCCTGGGGGAGCATAACAGATACGCAGTATTTT; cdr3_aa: CAWGSITDTQYF
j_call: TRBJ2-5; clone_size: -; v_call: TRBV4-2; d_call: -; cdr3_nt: TGTGCCAGCAGCCAAGAATGGGGGGAAGGGACCCAGTACTTC; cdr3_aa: CASSQEWGEGTQYF